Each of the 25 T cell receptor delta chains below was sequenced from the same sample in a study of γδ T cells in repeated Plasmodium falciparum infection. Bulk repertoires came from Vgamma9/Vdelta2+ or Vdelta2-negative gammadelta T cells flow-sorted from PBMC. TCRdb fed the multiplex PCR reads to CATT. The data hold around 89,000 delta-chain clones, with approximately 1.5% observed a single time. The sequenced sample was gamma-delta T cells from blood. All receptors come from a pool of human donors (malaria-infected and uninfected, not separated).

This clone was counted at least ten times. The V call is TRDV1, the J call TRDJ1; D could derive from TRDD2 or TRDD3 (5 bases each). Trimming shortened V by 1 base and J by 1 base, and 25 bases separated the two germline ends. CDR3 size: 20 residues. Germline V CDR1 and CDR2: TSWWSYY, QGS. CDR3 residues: CALGEPSYIPRGASTDKLIF. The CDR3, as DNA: TGTGCTCTTGGGGAACCATCCTATATCCCCCGGGGGGCTTCCACCGATAAACTCATCTTT.

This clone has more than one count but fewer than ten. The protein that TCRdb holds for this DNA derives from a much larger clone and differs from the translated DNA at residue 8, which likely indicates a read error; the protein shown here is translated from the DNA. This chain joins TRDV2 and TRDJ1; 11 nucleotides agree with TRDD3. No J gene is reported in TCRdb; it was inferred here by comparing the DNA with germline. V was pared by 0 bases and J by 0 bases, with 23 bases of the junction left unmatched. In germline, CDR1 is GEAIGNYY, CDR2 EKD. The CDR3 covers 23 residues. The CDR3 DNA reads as TGTGCCTGTGACACCGGTTCCCGCTCCCTTAATACTGGGGGATATCCGTACACCGATAAACTCATCTTT. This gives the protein CACDTGSRSLNTGGYPYTDKLIF.

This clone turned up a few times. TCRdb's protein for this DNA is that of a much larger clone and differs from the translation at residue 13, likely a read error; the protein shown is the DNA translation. The CDR3 spells CALGEPRIRMPDELIF. The CDR3 nucleotides are TGTGCTCTTGGGGAACCCCGGATCCGTATGCCCGATGAACTCATCTTT. The chain couples TRDV1 to TRDJ1; D call uncertain. As TCRdb names no J gene, one was assigned here on the basis of a DNA match to germline. The CDR3 runs 16 residues. The germline gives CDR1 TSWWSYY, CDR2 QGS.

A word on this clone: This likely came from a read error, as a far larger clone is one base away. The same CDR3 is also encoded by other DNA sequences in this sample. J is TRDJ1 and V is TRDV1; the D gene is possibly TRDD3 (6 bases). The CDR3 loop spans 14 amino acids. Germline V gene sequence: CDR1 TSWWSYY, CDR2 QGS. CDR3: CALGEWFGADKLIF. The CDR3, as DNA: TGTGCTCTGGGGGAATGGTTTGGCGCCGATAAACTCATCTTT.

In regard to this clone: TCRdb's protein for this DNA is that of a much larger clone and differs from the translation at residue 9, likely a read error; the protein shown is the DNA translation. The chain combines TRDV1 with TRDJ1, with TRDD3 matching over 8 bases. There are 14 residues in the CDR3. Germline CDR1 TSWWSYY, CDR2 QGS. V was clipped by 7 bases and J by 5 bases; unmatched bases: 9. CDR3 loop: CALERTGGTDKLIF. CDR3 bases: TGTGCTCTTGAGCGAACTGGGGGCACTGATAAACTCATCTTT.

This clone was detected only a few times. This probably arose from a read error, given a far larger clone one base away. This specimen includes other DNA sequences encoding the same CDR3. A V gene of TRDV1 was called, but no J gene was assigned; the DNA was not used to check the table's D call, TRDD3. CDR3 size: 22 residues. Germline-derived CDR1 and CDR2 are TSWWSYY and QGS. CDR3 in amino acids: CALGESANLRGGYLRYTDKLIF. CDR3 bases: TGTGCTCTTGGGGAATCCGCAAACTTGCGCGGGGGATACCTACGGTACACCGATAAACTCATCTTC.

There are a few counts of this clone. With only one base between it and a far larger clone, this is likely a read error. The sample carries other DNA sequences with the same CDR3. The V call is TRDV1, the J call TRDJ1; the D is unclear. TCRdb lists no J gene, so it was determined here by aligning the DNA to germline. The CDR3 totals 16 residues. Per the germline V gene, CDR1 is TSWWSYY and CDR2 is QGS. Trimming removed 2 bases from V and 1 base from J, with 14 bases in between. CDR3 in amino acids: CALGEEADTCTDKLIF. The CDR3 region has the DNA TGTGCTCTTGGGGAAGAGGCGGACACGTGCACCGATAAACTCATCTTT.

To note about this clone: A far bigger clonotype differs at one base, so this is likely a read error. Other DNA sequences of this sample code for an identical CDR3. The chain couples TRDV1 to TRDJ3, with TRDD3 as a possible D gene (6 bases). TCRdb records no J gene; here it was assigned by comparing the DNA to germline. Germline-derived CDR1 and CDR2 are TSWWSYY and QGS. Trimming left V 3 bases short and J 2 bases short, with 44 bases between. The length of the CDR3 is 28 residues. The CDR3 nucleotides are TGTGCTCTTGGGGAGCTAGTGGGACCTCTACAATCGTACTGGGATAGGCCGAAGAGCCCCTGGGACACCCGACAGATGTTTTTC. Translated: CALGELVGPLQSYWDRPKSPWDTRQMFF.

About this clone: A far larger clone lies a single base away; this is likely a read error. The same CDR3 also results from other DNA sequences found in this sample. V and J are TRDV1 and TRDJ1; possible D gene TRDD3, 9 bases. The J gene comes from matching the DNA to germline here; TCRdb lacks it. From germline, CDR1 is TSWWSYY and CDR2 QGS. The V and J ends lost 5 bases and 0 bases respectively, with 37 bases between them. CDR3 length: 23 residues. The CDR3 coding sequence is TGTGCTCTTGGGAAACCCTCTTCCTACAGGGGATACGCCACGCTCGGGTACACCGATAAACTCATCTTT. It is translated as CALGKPSSYRGYATLGYTDKLIF.

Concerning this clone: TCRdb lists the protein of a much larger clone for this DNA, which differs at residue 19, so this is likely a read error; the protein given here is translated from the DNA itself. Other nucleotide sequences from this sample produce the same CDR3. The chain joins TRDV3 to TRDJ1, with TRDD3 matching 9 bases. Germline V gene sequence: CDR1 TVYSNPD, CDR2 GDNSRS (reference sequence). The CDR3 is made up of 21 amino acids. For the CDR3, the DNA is TGTGCTTTTGAGCCGACCTGGGGGATTAAGGCCACTTCGCGGGCTTCCGATAAACCCATCTTT. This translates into CAFEPTWGIKATSRASDKPIF.

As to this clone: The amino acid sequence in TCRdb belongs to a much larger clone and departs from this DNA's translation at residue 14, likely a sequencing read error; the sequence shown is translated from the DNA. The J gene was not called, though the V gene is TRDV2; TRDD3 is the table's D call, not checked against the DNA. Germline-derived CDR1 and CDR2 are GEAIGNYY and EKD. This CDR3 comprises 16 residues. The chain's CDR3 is CACDSVGDPAPHKPIF. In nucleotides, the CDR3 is TGTGCCTGTGACTCCGTGGGGGACCCCGCGCCGCATAAACCCATCTTT.

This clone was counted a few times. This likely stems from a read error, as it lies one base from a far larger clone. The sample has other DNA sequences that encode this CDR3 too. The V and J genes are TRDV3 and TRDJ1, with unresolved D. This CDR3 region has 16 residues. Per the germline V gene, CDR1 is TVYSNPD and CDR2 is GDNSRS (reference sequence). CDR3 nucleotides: TGCGCCTCAATGGCAAAAATGGGCCCTTACACCGATAAACTCATCTTT. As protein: CASMAKMGPYTDKLIF.

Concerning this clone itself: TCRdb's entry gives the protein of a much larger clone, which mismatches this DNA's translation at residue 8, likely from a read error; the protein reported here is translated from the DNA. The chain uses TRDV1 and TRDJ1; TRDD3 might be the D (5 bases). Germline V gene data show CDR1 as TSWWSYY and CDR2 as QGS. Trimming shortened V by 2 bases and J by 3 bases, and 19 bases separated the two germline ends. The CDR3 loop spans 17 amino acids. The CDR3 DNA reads TGTGCTCTTGGGGAATCAAACCCTGGGATCCTTTCCGATAAACTCATCTTT. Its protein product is CALGESNPGILSDKLIF.

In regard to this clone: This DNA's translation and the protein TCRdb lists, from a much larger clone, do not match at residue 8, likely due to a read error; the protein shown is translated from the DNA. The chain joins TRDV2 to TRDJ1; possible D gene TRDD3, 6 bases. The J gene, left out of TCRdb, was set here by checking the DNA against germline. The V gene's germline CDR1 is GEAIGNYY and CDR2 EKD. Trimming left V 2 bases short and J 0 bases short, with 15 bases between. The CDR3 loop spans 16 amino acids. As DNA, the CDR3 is TGTGCCTGTGACAGAGGGGGGACAACGTACACCGATAAACTCATCTTT. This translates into CACDRGGTTYTDKLIF.

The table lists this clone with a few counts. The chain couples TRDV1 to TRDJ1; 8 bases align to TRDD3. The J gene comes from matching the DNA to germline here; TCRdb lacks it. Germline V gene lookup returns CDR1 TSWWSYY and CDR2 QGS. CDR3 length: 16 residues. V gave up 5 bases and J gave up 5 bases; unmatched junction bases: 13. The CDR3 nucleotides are TGTGCTCTTGGGCCACCCCTACTAGGGGATACAGATAAACTCATCTTT. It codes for CALGPPLLGDTDKLIF.

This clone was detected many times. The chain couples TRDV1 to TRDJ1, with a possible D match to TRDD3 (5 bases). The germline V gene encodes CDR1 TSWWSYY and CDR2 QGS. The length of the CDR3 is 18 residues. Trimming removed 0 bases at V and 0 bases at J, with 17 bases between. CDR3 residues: CALGELRGFPPYTDKLIF. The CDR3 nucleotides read TGTGCTCTTGGGGAACTGAGGGGGTTTCCACCGTACACCGATAAACTCATCTTT.

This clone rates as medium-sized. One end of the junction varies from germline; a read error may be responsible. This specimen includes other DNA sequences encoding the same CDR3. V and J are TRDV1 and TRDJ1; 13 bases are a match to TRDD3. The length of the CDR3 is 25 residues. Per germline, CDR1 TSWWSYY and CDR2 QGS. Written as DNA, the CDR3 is TGTGCCCTTGGGGAACTACAGTCTTCCTACACAAAAACTGGGGGATACGCGTCCTCCCCCGATAAACTCATCTTT. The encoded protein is CALGELQSSYTKTGGYASSPDKLIF.

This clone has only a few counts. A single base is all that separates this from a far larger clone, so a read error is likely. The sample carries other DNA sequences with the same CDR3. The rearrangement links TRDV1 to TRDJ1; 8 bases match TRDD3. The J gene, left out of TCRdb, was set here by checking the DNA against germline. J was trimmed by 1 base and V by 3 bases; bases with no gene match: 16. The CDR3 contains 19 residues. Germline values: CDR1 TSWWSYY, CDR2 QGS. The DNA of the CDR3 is TGTGCTCTTGGGGACCCAAATGACGCTGGGGGACCGGGCACCGATAAACTCATCTTT. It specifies CALGDPNDAGGPGTDKLIF.

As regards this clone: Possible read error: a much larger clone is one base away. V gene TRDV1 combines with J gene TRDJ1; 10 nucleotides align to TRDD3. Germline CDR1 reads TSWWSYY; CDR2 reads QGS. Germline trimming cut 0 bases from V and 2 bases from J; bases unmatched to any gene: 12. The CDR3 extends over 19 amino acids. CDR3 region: CALGELPTGWGISTDKLIF. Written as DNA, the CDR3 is TGTGCTCTTGGGGAACTTCCGACGGGCTGGGGGATATCGACCGATAAACTCATCTTT.

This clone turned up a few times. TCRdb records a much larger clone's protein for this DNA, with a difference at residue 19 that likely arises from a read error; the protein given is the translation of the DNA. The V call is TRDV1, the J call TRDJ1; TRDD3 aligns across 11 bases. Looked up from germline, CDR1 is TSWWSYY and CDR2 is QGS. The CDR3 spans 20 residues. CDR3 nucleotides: TGTGCTCTTGGGGAACCCCCCGTAAATGGGGGATACGCTGAAGGTGGTGGACTCACCTTT. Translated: CALGEPPVNGGYAEGGGLTF.

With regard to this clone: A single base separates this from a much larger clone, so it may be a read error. The CDR3 coding sequence is TGTGCTCTTGGGAAGACTTGTGGGGGATACGCCGATAAACTCATCTTT. This encodes CALGKTCGGYADKLIF. The chain links TRDV1 to TRDJ1, with TRDD3 matching over 11 bases. The J gene is absent in TCRdb and was assigned here via DNA matching to germline. Per the germline V gene, CDR1 is TSWWSYY and CDR2 is QGS. The CDR3 totals 16 residues. J was trimmed by 3 bases and V by 5 bases; bases with no gene match: 8.

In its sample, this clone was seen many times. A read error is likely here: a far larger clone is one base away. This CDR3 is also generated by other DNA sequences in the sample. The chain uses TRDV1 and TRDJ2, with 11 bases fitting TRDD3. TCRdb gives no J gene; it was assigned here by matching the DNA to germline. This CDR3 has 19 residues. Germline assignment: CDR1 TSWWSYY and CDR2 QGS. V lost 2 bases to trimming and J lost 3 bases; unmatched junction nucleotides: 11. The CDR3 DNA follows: TGTGCTCTTGGGGAAGTCTCTTACTGGGGGATAGGTCTGACAGCACAACTCTTCTTT. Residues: CALGEVSYWGIGLTAQLFF.

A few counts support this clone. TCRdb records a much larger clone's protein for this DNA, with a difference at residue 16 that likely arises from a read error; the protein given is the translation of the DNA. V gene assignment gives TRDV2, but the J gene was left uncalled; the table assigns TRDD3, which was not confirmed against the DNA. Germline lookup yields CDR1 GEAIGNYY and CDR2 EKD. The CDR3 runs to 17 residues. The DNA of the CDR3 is TGTGCCTGTGACGCGGTAACCTCCCTGGGGGATACCGATAAACTCACCTTT. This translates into CACDAVTSLGDTDKLTF.

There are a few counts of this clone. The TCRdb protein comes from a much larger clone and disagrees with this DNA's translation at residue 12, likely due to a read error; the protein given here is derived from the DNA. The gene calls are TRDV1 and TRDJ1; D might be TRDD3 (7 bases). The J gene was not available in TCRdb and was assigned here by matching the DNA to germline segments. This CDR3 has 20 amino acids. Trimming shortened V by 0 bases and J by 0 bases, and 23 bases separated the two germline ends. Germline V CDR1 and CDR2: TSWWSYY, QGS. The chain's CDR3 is CALGELPTLGYLLYTDKLIF. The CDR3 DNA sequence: TGTGCTCTTGGGGAACTTCCTACGTTGGGATACCTTTTGTACACCGATAAACTCATCTTT.

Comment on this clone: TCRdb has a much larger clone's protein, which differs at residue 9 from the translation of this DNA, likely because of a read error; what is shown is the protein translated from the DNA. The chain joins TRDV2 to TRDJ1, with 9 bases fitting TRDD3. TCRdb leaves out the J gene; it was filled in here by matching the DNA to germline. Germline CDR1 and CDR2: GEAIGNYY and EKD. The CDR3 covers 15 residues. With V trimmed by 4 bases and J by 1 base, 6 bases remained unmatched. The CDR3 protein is CACEPLGDCTDKLIF. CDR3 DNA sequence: TGTGCCTGTGAGCCTCTGGGGGATTGCACCGATAAACTCATCTTT.